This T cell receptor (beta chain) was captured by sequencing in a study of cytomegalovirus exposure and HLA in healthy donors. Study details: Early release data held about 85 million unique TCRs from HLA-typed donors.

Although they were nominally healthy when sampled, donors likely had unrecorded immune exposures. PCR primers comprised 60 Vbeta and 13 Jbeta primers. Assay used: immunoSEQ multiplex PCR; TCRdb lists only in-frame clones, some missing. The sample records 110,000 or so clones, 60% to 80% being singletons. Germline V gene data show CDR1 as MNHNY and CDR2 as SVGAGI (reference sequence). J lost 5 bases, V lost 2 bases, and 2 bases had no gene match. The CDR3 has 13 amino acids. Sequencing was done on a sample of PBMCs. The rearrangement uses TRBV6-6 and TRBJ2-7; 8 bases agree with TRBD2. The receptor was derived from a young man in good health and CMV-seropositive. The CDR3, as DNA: TGTGCCAGCAGTTACCGGGGGGGCAACGAGCAGTACTTC. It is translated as CASSYRGGNEQYF.